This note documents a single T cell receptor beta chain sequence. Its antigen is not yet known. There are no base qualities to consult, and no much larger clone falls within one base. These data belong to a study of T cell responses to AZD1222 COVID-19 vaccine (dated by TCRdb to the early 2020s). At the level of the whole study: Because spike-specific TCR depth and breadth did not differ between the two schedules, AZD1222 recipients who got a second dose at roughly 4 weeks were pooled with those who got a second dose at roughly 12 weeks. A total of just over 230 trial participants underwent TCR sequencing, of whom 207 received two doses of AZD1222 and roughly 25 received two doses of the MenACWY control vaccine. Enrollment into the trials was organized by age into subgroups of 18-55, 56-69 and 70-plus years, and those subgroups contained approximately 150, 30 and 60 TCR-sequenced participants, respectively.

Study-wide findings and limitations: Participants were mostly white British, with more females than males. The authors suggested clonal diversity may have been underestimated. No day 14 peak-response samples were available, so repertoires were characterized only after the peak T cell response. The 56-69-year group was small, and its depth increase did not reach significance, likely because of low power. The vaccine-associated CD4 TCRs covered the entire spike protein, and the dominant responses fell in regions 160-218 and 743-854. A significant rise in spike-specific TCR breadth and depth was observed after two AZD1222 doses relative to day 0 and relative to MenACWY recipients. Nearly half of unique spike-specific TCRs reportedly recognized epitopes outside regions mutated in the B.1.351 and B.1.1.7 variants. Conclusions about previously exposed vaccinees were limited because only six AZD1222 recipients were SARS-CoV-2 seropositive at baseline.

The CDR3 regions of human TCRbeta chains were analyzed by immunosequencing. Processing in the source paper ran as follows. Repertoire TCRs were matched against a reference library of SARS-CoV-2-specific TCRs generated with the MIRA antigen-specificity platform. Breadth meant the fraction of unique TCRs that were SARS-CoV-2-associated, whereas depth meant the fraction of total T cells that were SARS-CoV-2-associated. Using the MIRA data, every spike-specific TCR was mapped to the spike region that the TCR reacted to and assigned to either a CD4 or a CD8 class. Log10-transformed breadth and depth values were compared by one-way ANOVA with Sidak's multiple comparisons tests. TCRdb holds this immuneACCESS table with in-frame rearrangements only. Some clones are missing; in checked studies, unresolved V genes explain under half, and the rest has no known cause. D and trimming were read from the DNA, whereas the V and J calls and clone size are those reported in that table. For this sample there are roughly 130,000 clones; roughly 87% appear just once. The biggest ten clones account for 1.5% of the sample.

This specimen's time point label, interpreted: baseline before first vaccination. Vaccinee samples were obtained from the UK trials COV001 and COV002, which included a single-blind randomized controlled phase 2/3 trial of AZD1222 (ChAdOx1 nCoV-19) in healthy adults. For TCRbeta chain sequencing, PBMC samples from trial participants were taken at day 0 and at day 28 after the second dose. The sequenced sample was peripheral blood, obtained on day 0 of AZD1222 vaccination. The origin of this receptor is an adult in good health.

The CDR3 corresponds to CASSELRGDRWNEQYF. The DNA reads TGTGCCAGCAGTGAATTGAGAGGGGACAGGTGGAACGAGCAGTACTTC. The chain uses TRBV2 and TRBJ2-7; TRBD1 aligns with 8 central bases. CDR1 is given as SNHLY and CDR2 as FYNNEI, both from the germline V gene. The CDR3 covers 16 residues, taking in both the cysteine and the phenylalanine. The only DNA kept is the CDR3, 48 bases in frame from the first base. Trimming takes 2 bases off V and 5 bases off J; junction bases not matched to a gene: 11.